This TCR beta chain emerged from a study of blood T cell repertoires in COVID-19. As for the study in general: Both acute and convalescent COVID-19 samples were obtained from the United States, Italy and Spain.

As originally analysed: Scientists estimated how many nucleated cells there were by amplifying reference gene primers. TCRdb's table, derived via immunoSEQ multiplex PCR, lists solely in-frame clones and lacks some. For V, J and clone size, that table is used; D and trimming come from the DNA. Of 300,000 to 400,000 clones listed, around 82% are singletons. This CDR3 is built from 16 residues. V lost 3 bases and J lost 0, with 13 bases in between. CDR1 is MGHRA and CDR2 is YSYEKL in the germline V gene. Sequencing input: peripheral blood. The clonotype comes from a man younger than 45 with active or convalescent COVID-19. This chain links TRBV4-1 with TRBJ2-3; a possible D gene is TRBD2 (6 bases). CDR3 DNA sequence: TGCGCCAGCAGCCAGGTCCCGCGGGGTAGCACAGATACGCAGTATTTT. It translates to CASSQVPRGSTDTQYF.